The entry below gives a single TCR beta chain sequence along with its context. Its antigen remains unidentified. Indicated treatment: about 20 received Ad26.COV2.S at low or high dose, single or two shots; about five received placebo; per-sample allocation not given. Sampling was performed 63 days after the first vaccine or placebo injection. At a Boston site, the person donating was an adult of 18-55 years. It was Wuhan-strain SARS-CoV-2 spike that the Ad26 vaccine vector expressed. TCRdb's table, derived via immunoSEQ multiplex PCR, lists solely in-frame clones and lacks some. This table has about 450,000 clones, 80% to 90% appearing once. These data are taken from a study of Ad26.COV2.S vaccination and SARS-CoV-2 variants. Study-level information: The donor belonged to the COV1001 Ad26.COV2.S trial arm.

The CDR3 is made up of 16 amino acids. Germline-derived CDR1 and CDR2 are SGHRS and YFSETQ. V gave up 2 bases and J gave up 8 bases; unmatched junction bases: 10. Findings of the study overall: Vaccine and placebo recipients had similar non-spike TCR breadth.

The V call is TRBV5-1, the J call TRBJ2-1, with TRBD2 identical over 10 bases. Sequencing used peripheral blood, obtained in a trial of Ad26.COV2.S vaccine versus placebo. This receptor was taken from a person between 18 and 59 years old who received the Ad26.COV2.S COVID-19 vaccine or a placebo. The CDR3: CASSFEPAGGSHEQFF. CDR3 sequence (DNA): TGCGCCAGCAGCTTCGAGCCAGCGGGGGGGTCCCATGAGCAGTTCTTC.